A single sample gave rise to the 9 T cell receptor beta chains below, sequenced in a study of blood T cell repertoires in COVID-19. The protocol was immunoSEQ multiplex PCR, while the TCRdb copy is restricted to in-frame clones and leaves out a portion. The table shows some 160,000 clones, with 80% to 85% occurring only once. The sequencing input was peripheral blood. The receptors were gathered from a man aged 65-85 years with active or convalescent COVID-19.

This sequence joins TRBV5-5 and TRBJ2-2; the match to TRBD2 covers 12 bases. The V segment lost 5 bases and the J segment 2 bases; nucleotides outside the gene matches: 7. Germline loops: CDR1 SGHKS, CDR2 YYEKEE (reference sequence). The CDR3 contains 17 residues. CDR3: CASSQRLAGVNTGELFF. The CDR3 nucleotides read TGTGCCAGCAGTCAACGACTAGCGGGGGTAAACACCGGGGAGCTGTTTTTT.

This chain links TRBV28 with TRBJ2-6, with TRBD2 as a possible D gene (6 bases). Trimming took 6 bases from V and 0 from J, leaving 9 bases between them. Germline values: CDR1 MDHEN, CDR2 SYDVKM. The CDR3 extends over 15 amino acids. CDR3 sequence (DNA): TGTGCCAGCAGCTCCGGGGGCTCTGGGGCCAACGTCCTGACTTTC. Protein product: CASSSGGSGANVLTF.

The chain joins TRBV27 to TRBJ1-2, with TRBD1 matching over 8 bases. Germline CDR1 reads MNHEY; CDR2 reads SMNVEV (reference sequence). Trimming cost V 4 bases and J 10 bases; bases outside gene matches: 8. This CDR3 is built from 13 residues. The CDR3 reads CASSYRRQGNYTF. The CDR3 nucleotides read TGTGCCAGCAGTTATAGGCGACAGGGGAACTACACCTTC.

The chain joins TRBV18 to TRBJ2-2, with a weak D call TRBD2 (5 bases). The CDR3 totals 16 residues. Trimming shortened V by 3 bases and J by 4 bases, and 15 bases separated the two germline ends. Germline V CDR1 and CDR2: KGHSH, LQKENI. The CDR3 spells CASSPPGVRTTGELFF. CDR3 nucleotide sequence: TGTGCCAGCTCACCCCCCGGGGTCAGAACCACCGGGGAGCTGTTTTTT.

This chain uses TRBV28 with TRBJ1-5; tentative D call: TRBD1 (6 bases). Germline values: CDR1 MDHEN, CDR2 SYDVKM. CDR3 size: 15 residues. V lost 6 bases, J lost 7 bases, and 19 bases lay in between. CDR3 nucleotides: TGTGCCAGCAGCATTGGGGGGGCGCGGGGACAGCCCCAGCATTTT. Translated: CASSIGGARGQPQHF.

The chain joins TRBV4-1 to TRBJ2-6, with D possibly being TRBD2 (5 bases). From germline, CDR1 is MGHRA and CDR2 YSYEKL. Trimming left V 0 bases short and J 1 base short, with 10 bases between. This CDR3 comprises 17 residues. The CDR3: CASSQDPGGSGANVLTF. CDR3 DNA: TGCGCCAGCAGCCAAGATCCCGGCGGGTCTGGGGCCAACGTCCTGACTTTC.

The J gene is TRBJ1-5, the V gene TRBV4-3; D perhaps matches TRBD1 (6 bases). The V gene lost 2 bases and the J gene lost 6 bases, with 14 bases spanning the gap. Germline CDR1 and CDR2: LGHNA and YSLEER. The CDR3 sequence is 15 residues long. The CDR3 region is CASSQFPGVGQPQHF. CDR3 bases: TGCGCCAGCAGCCAATTTCCAGGGGTAGGTCAGCCCCAGCATTTT.

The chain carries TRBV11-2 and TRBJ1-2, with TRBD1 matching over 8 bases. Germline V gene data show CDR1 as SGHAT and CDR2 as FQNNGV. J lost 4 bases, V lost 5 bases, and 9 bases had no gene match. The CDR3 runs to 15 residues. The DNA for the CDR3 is TGTGCCAGCAGCCCACAGGGGGGGGCCTTCTATGGCTACACCTTC. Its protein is CASSPQGGAFYGYTF.

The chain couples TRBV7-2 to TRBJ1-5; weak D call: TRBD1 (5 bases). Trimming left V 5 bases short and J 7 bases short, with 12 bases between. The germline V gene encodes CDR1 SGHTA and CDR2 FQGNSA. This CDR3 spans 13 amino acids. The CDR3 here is CASSPDSGQPQHF. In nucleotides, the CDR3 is TGTGCCAGCAGCCCAGACAGTGGACAGCCCCAGCATTTT.